The 25 T cell receptor beta chains below were found in one sample sequenced in a study of regulatory T cells in long-lasting Graves disease. Time point of the sample: newly diagnosed GD, antithyroid drugs for less than 3 months. PBMCs provided the RNA from which the TCR library was made. Arm-PCR of CDR3 regions and iRepertoire HTBI primers were used to build TCR beta libraries. Each CDR3 protein is one row after TCRdb ran MiXCR on the multiplex PCR reads. The table has under 800,000 distinct CDR3 sequences, about 15% seen once. This sample was also put to use in a study of T cells in Graves' hyperthyroidism and ophthalmopathy.

Specimen: peripheral blood mononuclear cells (PBMCs), collected at new diagnosis, from a patient treated with antithyroid drugs. Receptors originate from a woman aged 25 to 39 with Graves disease.

This clonotype was recorded many times. This chain links TRBV6-1 with TRBJ1-1; TRBD1 aligns across 7 bases. The V gene end was trimmed by 7 bases and the J gene end by 0 bases; junction bases not matched to a gene: 8. Germline V lookup: CDR1 MNHNS, CDR2 SASEGT. The CDR3 totals 15 residues. The CDR3, as DNA: TGTGCCAGCACCCCGACAGGGCCTCTGAACACTGAAGCTTTCTTT. This sequence encodes CASTPTGPLNTEAFF.

This clonotype has ten or more counts. This sequence joins TRBV7-9 and TRBJ1-1; D is unresolved. The CDR3 extends over 11 amino acids. Germline CDR1 SEHNR, CDR2 FQNEAQ (reference sequence). V lost 2 bases to trimming and J lost 8 bases, with 6 bases between them. CDR3 DNA: TGTGCCAGCAGCTTAACCAACGAAGCTTTCTTT. Protein: CASSLTNEAFF.

This chain connects TRBV7-3 to TRBJ2-7; D is uncertain. The V gene's germline CDR1 is SGHTA and CDR2 FQGTGA. V lost 1 base and J lost 0, with 10 bases in between. There are 15 residues in the CDR3. In DNA, the CDR3 is TGTGCCAGCAGCTTAAAACCTCCGTGCTCCTACGAGCAGTACTTC. Translating gives CASSLKPPCSYEQYF.

The DNA for the CDR3 is TGTGCCAGCAGAGGTTTGAGTTGGGAGCCAGGGGAGACCCAGTACTTC. It is translated as CASRGLSWEPGETQYF. J is TRBJ2-5 and V is TRBV2, with D perhaps being TRBD1 or TRBD2 (5 bases each). Trimming took 6 bases from V and 5 from J, leaving 22 bases between them. The CDR3 is 16 residues long. Germline V CDR1 and CDR2: SNHLY, FYNNEI.

This clonotype showed up just a few times. This CDR3 is missing its conserved last phenylalanine or tryptophan, likely due to a read error. The gene calls are TRBV6-5 and TRBJ1-1; a possible D gene is TRBD1 (5 bases). CDR1 is MNHEY, CDR2 SVGAGI, per germline. V was shortened by 3 bases and J by 8 bases, with 10 bases between the two germline ends. This CDR3 has 12 amino acids. The CDR3: CASSYPGPEAFL. CDR3 sequence (DNA): TGTGCCAGCAGTTATCCGGGACCCGAAGCTTTCCTT.

This clonotype was picked up a small number of times. The V call is TRBV11-3, the J call TRBJ2-2; the match to TRBD1 covers 8 bases. Losses at the gene ends were 4 bases for V and 5 bases for J; bases not matched to a gene: 12. This CDR3 is built from 17 residues. The V gene's germline CDR1 is SGHNT and CDR2 YENEEA. The CDR3 protein is CASSSIPGQGDTGELFF. As DNA, the CDR3 is TGTGCCAGCAGCTCCATACCCGGACAGGGAGATACCGGGGAGCTGTTTTTT.

Concerning this clonotype: A read error may produce the germline difference seen at one junction end. The rearrangement links TRBV28 to TRBJ1-2; no clear D. Germline-derived CDR1 and CDR2 are MDHEN and SYDVKM. The CDR3 totals 15 residues. As DNA, the CDR3 is TGTGCCGGCAGCCGTATGAGGGTATCGAACTATGGCTACACCTTC. Residues: CAGSRMRVSNYGYTF.

In this sample, this clonotype turned up many times. V and J are TRBV10-3 and TRBJ1-6; 9 bases line up with TRBD1. V was pared by 10 bases and J by 9 bases, with 10 bases of the junction left unmatched. Germline loops: CDR1 ENHRY, CDR2 SYGVKD. The CDR3 extends over 14 amino acids. For the CDR3, the DNA is TGTGCCAGCAAGGGGGACAGGGAGTTTTCACCCCTCCACTTT. It yields the protein CASKGDREFSPLHF.

This clonotype was counted at least ten times. The J gene is TRBJ1-2, the V gene TRBV24-1, with D possibly being TRBD1 (6 bases). Trimming removed 3 bases from V and 8 bases from J, with 12 bases in between. The CDR3 is made up of 13 amino acids. In germline, CDR1 is KGHDR, CDR2 SFDVKD. The CDR3 region has the DNA TGTGCCACCAGTGATCATCAGGGGTACGGCTACACCTTC. This gives the protein CATSDHQGYGYTF.

As regards this clonotype: A much larger clonotype is one base distant, so this may be a read error. The chain has TRBV28 and TRBJ2-5; TRBD2 agrees at 8 bases. In germline, CDR1 is MDHEN, CDR2 SYDVKM. The CDR3 has 16 amino acids. CDR3 in DNA: TGTGCCAGCAGTCCAGACCACCGGGGGGGGGAAGAGGCCCAGTACTTC. As protein: CASSPDHRGGEEAQYF.

The chain carries TRBV7-9 and TRBJ2-3, with 7 bases that match TRBD2. J lost 3 bases, V lost 3 bases, and 6 bases had no gene match. The CDR3 has 15 amino acids. CDR1 is SEHNR and CDR2 is FQNEAQ in the germline V gene (reference sequence). Here the CDR3 reads CASSFSGPQTDTQYF. CDR3 DNA sequence: TGTGCCAGCAGCTTTAGCGGGCCCCAAACAGATACGCAGTATTTT.

This clonotype was detected ten times or more. This rearrangement joins TRBV19 to TRBJ2-7, with TRBD2 matching over 9 bases. Germline CDR1 and CDR2: LNHDA and SQIVND (reference sequence). V shed 5 bases and J 3 bases; nucleotides not matched to a gene: 8. This CDR3 contains 15 residues. CDR3 DNA sequence: TGTGCCAGTAGTTACCGTAGCGGGAGTGTCTACGAGCAGTACTTC. Translating gives CASSYRSGSVYEQYF.

This clonotype was found many times. The genes are TRBV29-1 and TRBJ2-7, with D unclear. Germline assignment: CDR1 SQVTM and CDR2 ANQGSEA. The CDR3 extends over 13 amino acids. Trimming removed 7 bases at V and 2 bases at J, with 15 bases between. The CDR3 DNA follows: TGCAGCGCCCTGGGATTATCGGCCTACGAGCAGTACTTC. As protein: CSALGLSAYEQYF.

V and J are TRBV11-2 and TRBJ1-5; D not resolved. The V end was cut by 1 base, the J end by 7 bases, with 14 bases between. CDR3 length equals 15 residues. CDR1 SGHAT and CDR2 FQNNGV come from the germline V gene. The CDR3 spells CASSLGETVGQPQHF. CDR3 sequence (DNA): TGTGCCAGCAGCTTAGGGGAGACCGTCGGACAGCCCCAGCATTTT.

About this clonotype: A much larger clone lies a single base off, so this may be a read error. V is TRBV18 and J is TRBJ1-1; no firm D call. The CDR3 loop spans 14 amino acids. Germline loops: CDR1 KGHSH, CDR2 LQKENI. The CDR3: CASSPGPGNAEAFF. As DNA, the CDR3 is TGTGCCAGCTCACCAGGGCCGGGGAACGCTGAAGCTTTCTTT.

This clonotype came up many times. The chain recombines TRBV28 with TRBJ1-2; TRBD1 matches at 7 bases. V lost 6 bases, J lost 2 bases, and 6 bases stayed unmatched. Germline V gene data show CDR1 as MDHEN and CDR2 as SYDVKM. The CDR3 extends over 14 amino acids. The CDR3 DNA is TGTGCCAGCAGGATGGGACAGCTGAACTATGGCTACACCTTC. Amino acids: CASRMGQLNYGYTF.

J is TRBJ1-5 and V is TRBV4-2; the D is unclear. The V end was cut by 1 base, the J end by 11 bases, with 21 bases between. The CDR3 has 16 amino acids. Per germline, CDR1 LGHNA and CDR2 YNFKEQ. Here the CDR3 DNA reads TGTGCCAGCAGCCAAGGACGGCAGGAAGACCGTACGGCCCAGCATTTT. Protein product: CASSQGRQEDRTAQHF.

This clonotype was observed at least ten times. The V gene is TRBV7-3, the J gene TRBJ1-2, with no clear D. The V end lost 8 bases, the J end lost 4 bases, and 17 bases lay between the germline ends. Germline CDR1 SGHTA, CDR2 FQGTGA. This CDR3 has 14 residues. The CDR3 loop is CASASGPNTYGYTF. CDR3 nucleotides: TGTGCCAGCGCTTCGGGCCCTAACACCTATGGCTACACCTTC.

This clonotype was recorded at least ten times. The rearrangement joins TRBV10-1 to TRBJ2-7, with a tentative D call TRBD1 (5 bases). V dropped 5 bases and J dropped 0 bases, with 11 bases sitting between them. CDR3 length equals 14 residues. In germline, CDR1 is WNHNN, CDR2 SYGVQD (reference sequence). CDR3 loop: CASSPRVDSYEQYF. The CDR3 coding sequence is TGCGCCAGCAGTCCCAGGGTCGACTCCTACGAGCAGTACTTC.

There are a few counts of this clonotype. The J gene is TRBJ2-3, the V gene TRBV20-1; D uncertain. The CDR3 has 16 amino acids. The V end lost 0 bases, the J end lost 7 bases, and 20 bases lay between the germline ends. The V gene's germline CDR1 is DFQATT and CDR2 SNEGSKA (reference sequence). In DNA, the CDR3 is TGCAGTGCTAGAGATCCCCAATCCGGCAGCTCGTATACGCAGTATTTT. Residues: CSARDPQSGSSYTQYF.

This clonotype was recorded at least ten times. The CDR3 is CAISEGNSLTDTQYF. The CDR3 coding sequence is TGTGCCATCAGTGAAGGAAACTCACTCACAGATACGCAGTATTTT. V gene TRBV10-3 combines with J gene TRBJ2-3; no definite D call. Germline loops: CDR1 ENHRY, CDR2 SYGVKD. V shed 3 bases and J shed 2 bases, with 12 bases lying between them. CDR3 size: 15 residues.

This clonotype was picked up many times. The V gene is TRBV15, the J gene TRBJ2-7, with 7 nucleotides matching TRBD1. Per germline, CDR1 LNHNV and CDR2 YYDKDF (reference sequence). V lost 0 bases, J lost 3 bases, and 11 bases stayed unmatched. The CDR3 consists of 17 residues. CDR3 sequence: CATSREKVSGTVYEQYF. In DNA form, the CDR3 reads TGTGCCACCAGCAGAGAGAAGGTGTCGGGGACAGTCTACGAGCAGTACTTC.

This clonotype occurred many times. This sequence joins TRBV12-3 or TRBV12-4 and TRBJ2-4; 8 bases agree with TRBD2. V gave up 5 bases and J gave up 4 bases; unmatched junction bases: 7. This CDR3 has 15 amino acids. CDR3 coding DNA: TGTGCCAGCAGTCCCACGACTAGCGAAAAAAACATTCAGTACTTC. Amino acid sequence: CASSPTTSEKNIQYF.

This clonotype was detected ten times or more. The chain employs TRBV10-2 and TRBJ2-7; 9 nucleotides line up with TRBD1. CDR1 and CDR2 (germline): WSHSY, SAAADI. The CDR3 totals 14 residues. V trimming: 6 bases; J trimming: 4 bases; junction bases outside the gene matches: 7. CDR3: CASSQGTGRYEQYF. The CDR3 bases are TGCGCCAGCAGCCAAGGGACAGGGAGGTACGAGCAGTACTTC.

There are a few counts of this clonotype. V and J are TRBV20-1 and TRBJ2-7, with TRBD1 matching over 8 bases. The ends lost 5 bases at V and 1 base at J; junction bases unmatched: 10. CDR3 length: 15 amino acids. Per the germline V gene, CDR1 is DFQATT and CDR2 is SNEGSKA (reference sequence). The CDR3 DNA sequence: TGCAGTGCTTATTCAAGGACAGGGTCTTCCTACGAGCAGTACTTC. Residues: CSAYSRTGSSYEQYF.